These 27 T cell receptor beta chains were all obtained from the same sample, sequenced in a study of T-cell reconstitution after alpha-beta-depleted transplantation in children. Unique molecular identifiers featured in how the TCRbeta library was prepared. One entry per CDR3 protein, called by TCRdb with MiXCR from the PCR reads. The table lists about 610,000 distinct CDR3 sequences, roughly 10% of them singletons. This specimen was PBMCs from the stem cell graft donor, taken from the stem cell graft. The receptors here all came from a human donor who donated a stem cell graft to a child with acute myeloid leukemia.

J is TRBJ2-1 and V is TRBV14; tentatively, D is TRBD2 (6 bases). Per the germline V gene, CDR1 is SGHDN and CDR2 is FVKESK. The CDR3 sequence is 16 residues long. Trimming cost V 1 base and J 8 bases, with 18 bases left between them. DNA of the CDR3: TGTGCCAGCAGCCAAGGAGATAGCGGACCGGGTGATGAGCAGTTCTTC. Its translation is CASSQGDSGPGDEQFF.

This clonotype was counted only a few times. In nucleotides, the CDR3 is TGTGCCAGCAGTTTCCCCCCCCAGGGAGGGAATGAGCAGTTCTTC. This encodes CASSFPPQGGNEQFF. V gene TRBV28 combines with J gene TRBJ2-1, with 7 bases that match TRBD2. Germline V lookup: CDR1 MDHEN, CDR2 SYDVKM. CDR3 length: 15 amino acids. Trimming at V came to 3 bases and at J to 7 bases, leaving 9 bases not matched to a gene. The whole variable domain, filled in from reference TRBV28 and TRBJ2-1, reads DVKVTQSSRYLVKRTGEKVFLECVQDMDHENMFWYRQDPGLGLRLIYFSYDVKMKEKGDIPEGYSVSREKKERFSLILESASTNQTSMYLCASSFPPQGGNEQFFGPGTRLTVL.

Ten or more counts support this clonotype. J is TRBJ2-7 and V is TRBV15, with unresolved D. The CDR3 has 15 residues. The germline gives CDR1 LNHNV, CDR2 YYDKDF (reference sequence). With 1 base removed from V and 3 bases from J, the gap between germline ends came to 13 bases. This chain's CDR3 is CATSRGPGVGYEQYF. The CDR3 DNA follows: TGTGCCACCAGCAGAGGGCCGGGCGTTGGCTACGAGCAGTACTTC.

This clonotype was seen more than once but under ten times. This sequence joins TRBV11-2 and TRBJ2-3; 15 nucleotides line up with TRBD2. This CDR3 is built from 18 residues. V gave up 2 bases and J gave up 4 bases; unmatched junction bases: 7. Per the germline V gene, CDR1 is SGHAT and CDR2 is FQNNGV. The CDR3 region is CASSLSKGLAGGADTQYF. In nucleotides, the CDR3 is TGTGCCAGCAGCTTATCTAAGGGACTAGCGGGAGGAGCAGATACGCAGTATTTT.

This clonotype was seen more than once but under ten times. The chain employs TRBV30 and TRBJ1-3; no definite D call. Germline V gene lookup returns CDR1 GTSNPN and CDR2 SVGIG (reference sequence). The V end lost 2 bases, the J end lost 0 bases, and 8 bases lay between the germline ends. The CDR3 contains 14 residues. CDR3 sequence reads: CAWSTFLSGNTIYF. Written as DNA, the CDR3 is TGTGCCTGGAGTACGTTTCTCTCTGGAAACACCATATATTTT.

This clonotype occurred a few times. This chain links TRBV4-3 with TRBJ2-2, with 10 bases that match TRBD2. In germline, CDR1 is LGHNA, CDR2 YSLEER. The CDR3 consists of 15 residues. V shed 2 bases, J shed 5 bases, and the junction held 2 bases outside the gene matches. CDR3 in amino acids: CASSQLAGETGELFF. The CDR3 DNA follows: TGCGCCAGCAGCCAACTAGCGGGAGAAACCGGGGAGCTGTTTTTT.

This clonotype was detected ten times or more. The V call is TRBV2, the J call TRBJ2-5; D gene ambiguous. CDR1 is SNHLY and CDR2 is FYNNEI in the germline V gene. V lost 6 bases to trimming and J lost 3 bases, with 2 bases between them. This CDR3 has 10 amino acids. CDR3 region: CASRKETQYF. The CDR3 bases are TGTGCCAGCAGGAAAGAGACCCAGTACTTC. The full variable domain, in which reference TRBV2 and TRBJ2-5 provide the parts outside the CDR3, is EPEVTQTPSHQVTQMGQEVILRCVPISNHLYFYWYRQILGQKVEFLVSFYNNEISEKSEIFDDQFSVERPDGSNFTLKIRSTKLEDSAMYFCASRKETQYFGPGTRLLVL.

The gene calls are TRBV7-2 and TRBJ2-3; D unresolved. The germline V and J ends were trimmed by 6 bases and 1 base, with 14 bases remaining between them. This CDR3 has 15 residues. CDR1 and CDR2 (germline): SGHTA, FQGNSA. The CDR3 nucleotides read TGTGCCAGCAGTGCTTCTCCGGATCGCACAGATACGCAGTATTTT. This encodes CASSASPDRTDTQYF.

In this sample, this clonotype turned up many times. The CDR3 DNA is TGCGCCAGCAGCTTTCGTGGGGAGCTCGGCTATGGCTACACCTTC. Its protein product is CASSFRGELGYGYTF. The chain has TRBV5-1 and TRBJ1-2; D gene uncertain. The germline CDR1 and CDR2 sequences are SGHRS and YFSETQ. Deletions cut 2 bases from V and 4 bases from J, with 15 bases between. The CDR3 consists of 15 residues.

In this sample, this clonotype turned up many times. This CDR3 is CASSYPTSGTGSQETQYF. CDR3 sequence (DNA): TGTGCCAGCAGTTACCCGACTAGCGGGACTGGTTCCCAAGAGACCCAGTACTTC. The rearrangement uses TRBV6-2 or TRBV6-3 and TRBJ2-5; 11 bases are shared with TRBD2. The CDR3 has 18 residues. V was clipped by 2 bases and J by 1 base; unmatched bases: 9. Per germline, CDR1 MNHEY and CDR2 SVGEGT.

The CDR3 bases are TGCAGTGCTCCCAAGGACCTGGTCGAGCAGTACTTC. Translating gives CSAPKDLVEQYF. The chain links TRBV20-1 to TRBJ2-7; the D is unclear. V was pared by 5 bases and J by 6 bases, with 14 bases between. Germline V gene data show CDR1 as DFQATT and CDR2 as SNEGSKA (reference sequence). The CDR3 consists of 12 residues.

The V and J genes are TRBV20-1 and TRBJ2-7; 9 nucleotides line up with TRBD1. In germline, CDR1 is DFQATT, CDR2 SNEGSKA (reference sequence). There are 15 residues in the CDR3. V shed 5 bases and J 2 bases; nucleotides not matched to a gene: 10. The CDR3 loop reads CSAGGGDRGTYEQYF. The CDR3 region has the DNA TGCAGTGCTGGGGGCGGAGACAGGGGGACCTACGAGCAGTACTTC.

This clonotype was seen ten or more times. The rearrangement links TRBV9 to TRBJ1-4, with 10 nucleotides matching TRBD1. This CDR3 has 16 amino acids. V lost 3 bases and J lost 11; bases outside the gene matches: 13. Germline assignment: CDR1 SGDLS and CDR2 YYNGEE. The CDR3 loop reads CASSATGTGVGGKLFF. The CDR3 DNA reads TGTGCCAGCAGCGCCACCGGGACAGGGGTTGGAGGTAAACTGTTTTTT.

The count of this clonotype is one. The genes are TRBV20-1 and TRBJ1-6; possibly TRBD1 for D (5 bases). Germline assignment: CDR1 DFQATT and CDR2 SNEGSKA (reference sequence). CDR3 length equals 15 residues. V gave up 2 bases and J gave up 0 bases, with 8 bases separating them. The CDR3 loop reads CSARRGSSYNSPLHF. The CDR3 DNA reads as TGCAGTGCTAGAAGGGGCAGCTCCTATAATTCACCCCTCCACTTT.

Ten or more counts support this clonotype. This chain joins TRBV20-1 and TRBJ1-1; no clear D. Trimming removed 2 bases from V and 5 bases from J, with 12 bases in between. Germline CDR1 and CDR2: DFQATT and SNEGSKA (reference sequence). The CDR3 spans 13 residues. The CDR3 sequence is CSARPIGLTEAFF. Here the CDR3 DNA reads TGCAGTGCTAGACCCATCGGGTTAACTGAAGCTTTCTTT.

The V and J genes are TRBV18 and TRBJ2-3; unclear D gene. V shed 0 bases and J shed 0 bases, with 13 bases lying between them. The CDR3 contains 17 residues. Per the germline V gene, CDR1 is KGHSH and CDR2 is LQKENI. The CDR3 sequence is CASSPPGLHPSTDTQYF. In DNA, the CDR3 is TGTGCCAGCTCACCACCGGGGTTACACCCTAGCACAGATACGCAGTATTTT. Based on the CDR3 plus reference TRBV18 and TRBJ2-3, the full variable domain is NAGVMQNPRHLVRRRGQEARLRCSPMKGHSHVYWYRQLPEEGLKFMVYLQKENIIDESGMPKERFSAEFPKEGPSILRIQQVVRGDSAAYFCASSPPGLHPSTDTQYFGPGTRLTVL.

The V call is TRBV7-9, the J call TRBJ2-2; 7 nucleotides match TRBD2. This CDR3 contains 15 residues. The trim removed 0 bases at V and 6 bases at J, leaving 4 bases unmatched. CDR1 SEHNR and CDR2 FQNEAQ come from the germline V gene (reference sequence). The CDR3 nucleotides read TGTGCCAGCAGCTTAGCGGGAGGGCTACCCGGGGAGCTGTTTTTT. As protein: CASSLAGGLPGELFF.

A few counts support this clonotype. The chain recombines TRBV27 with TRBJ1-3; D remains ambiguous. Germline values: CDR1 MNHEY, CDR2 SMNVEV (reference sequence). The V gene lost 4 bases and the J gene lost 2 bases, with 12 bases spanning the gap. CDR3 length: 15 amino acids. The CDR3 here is CASSSPGTPGNTIYF. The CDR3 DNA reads TGTGCCAGCAGTTCCCCGGGTACGCCTGGAAACACCATATATTTT.

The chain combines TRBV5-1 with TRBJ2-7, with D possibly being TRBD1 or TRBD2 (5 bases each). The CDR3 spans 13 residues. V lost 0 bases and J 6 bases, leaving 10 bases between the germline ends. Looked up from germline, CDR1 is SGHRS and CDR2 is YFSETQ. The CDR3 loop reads CASSLDQGPEQYF. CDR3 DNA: TGCGCCAGCAGCTTGGATCAGGGACCCGAGCAGTACTTC.

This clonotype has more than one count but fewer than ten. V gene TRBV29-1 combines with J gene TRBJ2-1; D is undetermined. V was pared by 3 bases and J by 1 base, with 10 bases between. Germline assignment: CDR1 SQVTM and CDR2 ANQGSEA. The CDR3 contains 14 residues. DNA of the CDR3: TGCAGCGTTGATTCCGTCCAATCCTACAATGAGCAGTTCTTC. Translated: CSVDSVQSYNEQFF.

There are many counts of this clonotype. The CDR3 region has the DNA TGCAGCTTGGTAAAGCGCTTAACTTACAATGAGCAGTTCTTC. It is translated as CSLVKRLTYNEQFF. This chain links TRBV20-1 with TRBJ2-1; D not certain. The V gene's germline CDR1 is DFQATT and CDR2 SNEGSKA (reference sequence). There are 14 residues in the CDR3.

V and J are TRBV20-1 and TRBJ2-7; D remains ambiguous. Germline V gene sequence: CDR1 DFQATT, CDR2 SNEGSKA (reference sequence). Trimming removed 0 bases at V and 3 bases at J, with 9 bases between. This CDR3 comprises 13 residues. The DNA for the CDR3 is TGCAGTGCTAGAGACAGCCTGGTCTACGAGCAGTACTTC. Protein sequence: CSARDSLVYEQYF.

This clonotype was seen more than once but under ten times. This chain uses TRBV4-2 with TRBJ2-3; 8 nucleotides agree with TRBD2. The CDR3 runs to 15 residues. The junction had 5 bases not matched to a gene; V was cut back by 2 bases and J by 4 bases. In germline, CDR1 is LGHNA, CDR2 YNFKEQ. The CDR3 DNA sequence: TGTGCCAGCAGCCAATCAGCGGGAGAGGCAGATACGCAGTATTTT. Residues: CASSQSAGEADTQYF.

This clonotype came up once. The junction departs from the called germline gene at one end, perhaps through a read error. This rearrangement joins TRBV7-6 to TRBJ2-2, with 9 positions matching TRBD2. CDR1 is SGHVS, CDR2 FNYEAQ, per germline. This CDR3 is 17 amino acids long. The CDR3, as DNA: TGTGCCTGCAGCCCAGACCTGGGCGGGAGGGCCACCGGGGAGCTGTTTTTT. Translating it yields CACSPDLGGRATGELFF.

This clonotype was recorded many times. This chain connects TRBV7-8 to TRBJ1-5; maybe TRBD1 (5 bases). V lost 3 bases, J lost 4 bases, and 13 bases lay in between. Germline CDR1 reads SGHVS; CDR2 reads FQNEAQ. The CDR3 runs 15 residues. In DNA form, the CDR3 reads TGTGCCAGCAGCTTCGGGACCGTTAGTAATCAGCCCCAGCATTTT. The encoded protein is CASSFGTVSNQPQHF.

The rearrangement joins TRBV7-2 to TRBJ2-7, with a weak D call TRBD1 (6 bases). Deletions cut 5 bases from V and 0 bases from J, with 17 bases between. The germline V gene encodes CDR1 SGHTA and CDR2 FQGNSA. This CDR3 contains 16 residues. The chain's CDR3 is CASSPSDSSLSYEQYF. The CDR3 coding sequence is TGTGCCAGCAGCCCTTCGGACAGCTCCCTCTCCTACGAGCAGTACTTC.

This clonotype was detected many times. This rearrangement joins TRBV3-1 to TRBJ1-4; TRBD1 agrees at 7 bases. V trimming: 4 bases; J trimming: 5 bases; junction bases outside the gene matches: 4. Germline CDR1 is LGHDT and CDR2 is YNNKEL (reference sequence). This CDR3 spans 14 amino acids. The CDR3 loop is CASSLTTGNEKLFF. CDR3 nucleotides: TGTGCCAGCAGCCTAACGACAGGGAATGAAAAACTGTTTTTT.